This T cell receptor beta chain was identified in a study of tissue T cells after allogeneic stem cell transplantation. Study details: Smaller viable blood or marrow samples skipped sorting for direct DNA extraction.

The CDR3 contains 19 residues. Trimming shortened V by 1 base and J by 0 bases, and 16 bases separated the two germline ends. The germline gives CDR1 SGHVS, CDR2 FQNEAQ. Repertoires were generated with immunoSEQ multiplex PCR, while TCRdb's copy carries only in-frame clones and drops some. The sample records 25,000 to 30,000 clones, 85% being singletons. The clonotype originates from a woman aged 18-55 years who later had graft-versus-host disease after an allogeneic stem cell transplant. Sample: blood, taken before transplantation. The chain recombines TRBV7-8 with TRBJ2-6, with no clear D. The CDR3 region is CASSLGIGVGNSGANVLTF. The CDR3 DNA reads TGTGCCAGCAGCTTAGGGATCGGAGTCGGAAACTCTGGGGCCAACGTCCTGACTTTC. The full variable domain, rest sourced from reference TRBV7-8 and TRBJ2-6, is GAGVSQSPRYKVAKRGQDVALRCDPISGHVSLFWYQQALGQGPEFLTYFQNEAQLDKSGLPSDRFFAERPEGSVSTLKIQRTQQEDSAVYLCASSLGIGVGNSGANVLTFGAGSRLTVL.